The present T cell receptor beta chain was sequenced within a study of beta chain features in type 1 diabetes. Findings and caveats of the study: Cells that show high TCR expression could be over-represented by cDNA sequencing. Type 1 diabetes patients had TCRB CDR3s that were shorter (moderately but significantly so) in all four CD4+ subsets.

CDR3 length: 15 amino acids. Trimming cost V 8 bases and J 6 bases; bases outside gene matches: 8. Germline V gives CDR1 MNHNS, CDR2 SASEGT. Sequencing targeted expressed TCRB transcripts, as all isolated RNA had been reverse transcribed. The protocol was immunoSEQ multiplex PCR, while the TCRdb copy is restricted to in-frame clones and leaves out a portion. In the table there are 860,000 or so clones, 15% to 20% of which are singletons. Sampling consisted of one heparinised blood draw per donor, averaging around 120 mL. A word on this clone: Its antigen is not identified.

The chain combines TRBV6-1 with TRBJ2-1; 12 bases line up with TRBD2. The receptor's source is a woman aged 18-30 years in good health. Sequencing input: naive CD4+ T cells from blood. CDR3 DNA sequence: TGTGCCAGCTTCCGGGGACTAGCGGGCGCCAATGAGCAGTTCTTC. As protein: CASFRGLAGANEQFF.